The rows below give T cell receptor beta chains drawn from one sample of a study of T cells in localized non-small cell lung cancer. Assay used: immunoSEQ multiplex PCR; TCRdb lists only in-frame clones, some missing. Found here are around 35,000 clones, 85% to 95% of them singletons; the top ten hold approximately 10%. The material sequenced was peripheral blood mononuclear cells, taken before any cancer treatment. The receptors come from a female donor older than 55 with stage II lung adenocarcinoma. Both conserved end residues are part of each CDR3. Fields, in order: clone size, D gene, J gene, V gene, CDR3 protein, CDR3 DNA. D genes are given only for firm matches. Some rows mark clone size as missing; the rest say once, few, many or name a class of expanded clone.

. . TRBJ2-1 TRBV7-9 CASSPTRANEQFF TGTGCCAGCAGCCCCACGAGGGCCAATGAGCAGTTCTTC
. . TRBJ1-1 TRBV19 CASRGLMNTEAFF TGTGCCAGTAGGGGTCTAATGAACACTGAAGCTTTCTTT
. TRBD1 TRBJ1-1 TRBV10-1 CASSESQGAIVF TGCGCCAGCAGTGAGTCTCAGGGGGCAATCGTCTTT
. . TRBJ2-1 TRBV2 CASSPGLPSYNEQFF TGTGCCAGCAGTCCGGGCCTTCCCTCCTACAATGAGCAGTTCTTC
. TRBD1 TRBJ1-4 TRBV5-6 CASTMDRGQGYEKLFF TGTGCCAGCACCATGGACCGGGGACAGGGCTATGAAAAACTGTTTTTT
. TRBD1 TRBJ2-7 TRBV19 CASSIDRDEQYF TGTGCCAGTAGTATTGACAGGGACGAGCAGTACTTC
. . TRBJ1-1 TRBV15 CATSRDPGMSTEAFF TGTGCCACCAGCAGAGATCCAGGGATGAGCACTGAAGCTTTCTTT
. . TRBJ1-1 TRBV6-4 CASSDLPGGGTEAFF TGTGCCAGCAGTGACCTCCCGGGCGGGGGCACTGAAGCTTTCTTT
. . TRBJ2-3 TRBV2 CATSWGSSTDTQYF TGTGCCACCTCGTGGGGCTCTAGCACAGATACGCAGTATTTT
. . TRBJ1-5 TRBV4-3 CASSQEISGGEQPQHF TGCGCCAGCAGCCAAGAAATTTCGGGGGGCGAACAGCCCCAGCATTTT
. . TRBJ1-5 TRBV5-1 CASSSEGNQPQHF TGCGCCAGCTCATCTGAGGGCAATCAGCCCCAGCATTTT
. . TRBJ1-6 TRBV4-2 CASSQDKGGDFYNSPLHF TGTGCCAGCAGCCAAGATAAGGGAGGTGATTTTTATAATTCACCCCTCCACTTT
once . TRBJ1-1 TRBV5-1 CASRSYGAPNTEAFF TGCGCCAGCAGATCGTACGGGGCCCCGAACACTGAAGCTTTCTTT
. TRBD1 TRBJ1-6 TRBV5-4 CASSLGQGARSPLHF TGTGCCAGCAGCTTAGGACAGGGGGCACGTTCACCCCTCCACTTT
. . TRBJ2-7 TRBV5-4 CASSLSVTVYEQYF TGTGCCAGCAGCTTGTCTGTAACAGTTTACGAGCAGTACTTC
. . TRBJ2-7 TRBV2 CASRSGFGEQYF TGTGCCAGCAGGTCAGGGTTCGGGGAGCAGTACTTC
. . TRBJ2-1 TRBV28 CASSLARGYNEQFF TGTGCCAGCAGTTTGGCTCGAGGCTACAATGAGCAGTTCTTC
once . TRBJ1-4 TRBV7-9 CASSLYAGNATNEKLFF TGTGCCAGCAGCTTATATGCAGGGAATGCAACTAATGAAAAACTGTTTTTT
. TRBD1 TRBJ2-7 TRBV25-1 CASAGTGTYEQYF TGTGCCAGTGCCGGGACAGGGACCTACGAGCAGTACTTC
. . TRBJ1-5 TRBV6-1 CASSDEQQPDQPQHF TGTGCCAGCAGTGATGAACAACAACCCGATCAGCCCCAGCATTTT
. TRBD2 TRBJ2-7 TRBV5-6 CASSLELAGSYEQYF TGTGCCAGCAGCTTGGAACTAGCGGGAAGCTACGAGCAGTACTTC
. . TRBJ1-4 TRBV19 CASSIDRGAPATNEKLFF TGTGCCAGTAGTATAGACCGGGGAGCCCCAGCAACTAATGAAAAACTGTTTTTT
. . TRBJ1-2 TRBV7-8 CASSLNTGRDYGYTF TGTGCCAGCAGCTTAAACACAGGACGGGACTATGGCTACACCTTC
. TRBD1 TRBJ2-4 TRBV7-9 CASSPFGQEGNKNIQYF TGTGCCAGCAGCCCATTCGGACAGGAAGGTAACAAAAACATTCAGTACTTC
. TRBD2 TRBJ2-5 TRBV7-8 CASSLARGEETQYF TGTGCCAGCAGCTTAGCGCGGGGGGAAGAGACCCAGTACTTC
once . TRBJ2-7 TRBV7-2 CASSSRPVGGGVYEQYF TGTGCCAGCAGTTCCCGCCCGGTGGGCGGAGGTGTTTACGAGCAGTACTTC
. . TRBJ1-2 TRBV28 CASSSLGGYTF TGTGCCAGCAGCTCCCTTGGAGGCTACACCTTC
. . TRBJ2-1 TRBV2 CASSEAGIEQFF TGTGCCAGCAGTGAAGCGGGGATTGAGCAGTTCTTC
. TRBD1 TRBJ1-1 TRBV5-1 CASSLGTGRDTEAFF TGCGCCAGCAGCTTAGGGACAGGGAGGGACACTGAAGCTTTCTTT
. . TRBJ1-2 TRBV14 CASSMGPGGHYGYTF TGTGCCAGCAGCATGGGGCCAGGAGGGCACTATGGCTACACCTTC
. . TRBJ2-1 TRBV5-4 CASSLDRAPYNEQFF TGTGCCAGCAGCTTGGACAGGGCCCCCTACAATGAGCAGTTCTTC
. . TRBJ1-2 TRBV5-4 CASSFRDDNGYTF TGTGCCAGCAGCTTTAGAGATGACAATGGCTACACCTTC
. . TRBJ1-1 TRBV7-2 CASSPRPTEYTEAFF TGTGCCAGCAGCCCAAGACCTACCGAGTACACTGAAGCTTTCTTT
. . TRBJ2-4 TRBV28 CASSLMASKNIQYF TGTGCCAGCAGTTTAATGGCTAGCAAAAACATTCAGTACTTC
once . TRBJ1-5 TRBV18 CASSPRRGHGNQPQHF TGTGCCAGCTCACCCCGGAGGGGACACGGCAATCAGCCCCAGCATTTT
. . TRBJ1-3 TRBV11-2 CASQGMVNTIYF TGTGCCAGTCAGGGGATGGTAAACACCATATATTTT
. . TRBJ2-7 TRBV10-3 CAIRTGAGSYEQYF TGTGCCATCCGAACGGGGGCCGGCTCCTACGAGCAGTACTTC
. . TRBJ2-1 TRBV4-1 CASSQFVAGKQFF TGCGCCAGCAGCCAGTTTGTCGCGGGGAAGCAGTTCTTC
once . TRBJ2-3 TRBV4-3 CASSQEWRSTDTQYF TGCGCCAGCAGCCAAGAATGGAGAAGCACAGATACGCAGTATTTT
. TRBD2 TRBJ2-3 TRBV5-1 CASSPGGGTDTQYF TGCGCCAGCAGCCCGGGGGGAGGCACAGATACGCAGTATTTT
few . TRBJ1-1 TRBV14 CASSQGIFTEAFF TGTGCCAGCAGCCAAGGAATTTTCACTGAAGCTTTCTTT
. TRBD1 TRBJ2-7 TRBV6-5 CASRTGATYEQYF TGTGCCAGCAGGACAGGGGCGACCTACGAGCAGTACTTC
. . TRBJ1-4 TRBV6-5 CASSPRTATNEKLFF TGTGCCAGCAGTCCCCGGACAGCAACTAATGAAAAACTGTTTTTT
. TRBD1 TRBJ1-1 TRBV7-3 CASSPTGGTEAFF TGTGCCAGCAGTCCCACAGGGGGCACTGAAGCTTTCTTT
. TRBD1 TRBJ1-1 TRBV19 CASSGQGFVTEAFF TGTGCCAGTAGCGGACAGGGATTTGTAACTGAAGCTTTCTTT
. . TRBJ1-5 TRBV6-5 CASREFRGNQPQHF TGTGCCAGCAGGGAATTCAGGGGTAATCAGCCCCAGCATTTT
. . TRBJ2-1 TRBV10-3 CAISRQVLGNNEQFF TGTGCCATCTCCCGACAGGTTTTGGGGAACAATGAGCAGTTCTTC
. . TRBJ2-1 TRBV7-2 CASSLKGTYEQFF TGTGCCAGCAGCTTAAAGGGCACTTATGAGCAGTTCTTC
. . TRBJ1-1 TRBV4-3 CASSQDVSSPTAFF TGCGCCAGCAGCCAAGATGTGTCGTCGCCAACGGCTTTCTTT
. . TRBJ1-1 TRBV4-1 CASSQGGGLGAEAFF TGCGCCAGCAGCCAAGGGGGAGGACTGGGCGCTGAAGCTTTCTTT
. TRBD1 TRBJ2-7 TRBV2 CASGQKDRKNEQYF TGTGCCAGCGGGCAAAAGGACAGGAAGAACGAGCAGTACTTC
. . TRBJ1-1 TRBV5-4 CASSSAMNTEAFF TGTGCCAGCAGCTCAGCCATGAACACTGAAGCTTTCTTT
. TRBD1 TRBJ1-2 TRBV11-2 CASSLPTGTDSHYGYTF TGTGCCAGCAGCTTACCTACCGGGACAGACTCTCACTATGGCTACACCTTC
. . TRBJ1-2 TRBV5-8 CASSLIGGRLNYGYTF TGTGCCAGCAGCTTGATTGGTGGCAGGCTTAACTATGGCTACACCTTC